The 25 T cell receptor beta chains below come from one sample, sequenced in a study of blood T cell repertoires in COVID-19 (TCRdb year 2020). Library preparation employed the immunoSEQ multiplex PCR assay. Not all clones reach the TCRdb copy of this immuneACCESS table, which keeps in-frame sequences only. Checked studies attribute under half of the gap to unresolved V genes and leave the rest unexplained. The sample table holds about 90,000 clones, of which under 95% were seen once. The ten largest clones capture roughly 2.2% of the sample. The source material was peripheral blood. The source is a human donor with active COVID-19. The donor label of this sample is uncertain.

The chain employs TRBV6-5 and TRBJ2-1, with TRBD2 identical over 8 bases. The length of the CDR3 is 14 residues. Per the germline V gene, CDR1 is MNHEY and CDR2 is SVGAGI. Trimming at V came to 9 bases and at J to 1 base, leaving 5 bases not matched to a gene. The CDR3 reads CASFRGGSYNEQFF. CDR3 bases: TGTGCCAGTTTTCGCGGGGGGTCCTACAATGAGCAGTTCTTC.

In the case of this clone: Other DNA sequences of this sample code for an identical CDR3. The CDR3 sequence: CASSYSRQGSNYGYTF. Here the CDR3 DNA reads TGTGCCAGCAGTTACTCCCGACAGGGATCTAACTATGGCTACACCTTC. The chain uses TRBV6-6 and TRBJ1-2; 7 bases agree with TRBD1. The CDR3 spans 16 residues. The germline V gene encodes CDR1 MNHNY and CDR2 SVGAGI (reference sequence). Unmatched junction bases numbered 4, after V lost 0 bases and J lost 0 bases.

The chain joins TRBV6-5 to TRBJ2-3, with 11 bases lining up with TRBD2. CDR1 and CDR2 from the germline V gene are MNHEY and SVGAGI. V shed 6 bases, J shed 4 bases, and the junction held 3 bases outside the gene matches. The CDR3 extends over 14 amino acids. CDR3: CASSQLAGADTQYF. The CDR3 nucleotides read TGTGCCAGCAGCCAACTAGCGGGGGCAGATACGCAGTATTTT.

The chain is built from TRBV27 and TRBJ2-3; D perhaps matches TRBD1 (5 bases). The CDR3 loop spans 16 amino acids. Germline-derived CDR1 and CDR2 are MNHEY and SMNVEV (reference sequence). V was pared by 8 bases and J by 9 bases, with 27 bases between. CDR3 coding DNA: TGTGCCAGCTCAGAAACCCCCTCCAGGGTTCATGTCACGCAGTATTTT. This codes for CASSETPSRVHVTQYF.

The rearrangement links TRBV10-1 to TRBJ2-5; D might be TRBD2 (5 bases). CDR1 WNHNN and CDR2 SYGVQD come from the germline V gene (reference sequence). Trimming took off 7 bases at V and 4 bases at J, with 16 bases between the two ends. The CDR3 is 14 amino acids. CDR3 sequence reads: CASNPRTAGETQYF. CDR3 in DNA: TGCGCCAGCAACCCCAGGACGGCGGGAGAGACCCAGTACTTC.

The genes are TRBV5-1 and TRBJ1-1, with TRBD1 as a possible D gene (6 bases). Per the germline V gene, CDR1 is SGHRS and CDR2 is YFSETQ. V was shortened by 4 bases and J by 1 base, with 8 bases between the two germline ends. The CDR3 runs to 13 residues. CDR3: CASSGQPNTEAFF. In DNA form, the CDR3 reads TGCGCCAGCAGCGGACAGCCGAACACTGAAGCTTTCTTT.

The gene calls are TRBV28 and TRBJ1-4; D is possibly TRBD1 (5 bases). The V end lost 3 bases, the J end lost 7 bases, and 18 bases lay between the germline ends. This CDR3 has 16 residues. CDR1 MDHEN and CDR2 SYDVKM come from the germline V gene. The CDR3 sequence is CASSLIPTGGIEKLFF. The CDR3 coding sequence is TGTGCCAGCAGTTTGATACCGACGGGGGGGATTGAAAAACTGTTTTTT.

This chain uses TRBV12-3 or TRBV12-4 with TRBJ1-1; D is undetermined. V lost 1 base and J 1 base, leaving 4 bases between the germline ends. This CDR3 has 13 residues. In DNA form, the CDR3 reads TGTGCCAGCAGTTTAGACGGGAACACTGAAGCTTTCTTT. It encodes CASSLDGNTEAFF.

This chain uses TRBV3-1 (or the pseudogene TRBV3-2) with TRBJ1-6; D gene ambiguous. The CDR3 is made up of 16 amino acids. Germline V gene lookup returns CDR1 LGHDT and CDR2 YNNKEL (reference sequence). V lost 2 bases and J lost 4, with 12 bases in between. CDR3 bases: TGTGCCAGCAGCCAAACGAGGGTTGCTTATAATTCACCCCTCCACTTT. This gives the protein CASSQTRVAYNSPLHF.

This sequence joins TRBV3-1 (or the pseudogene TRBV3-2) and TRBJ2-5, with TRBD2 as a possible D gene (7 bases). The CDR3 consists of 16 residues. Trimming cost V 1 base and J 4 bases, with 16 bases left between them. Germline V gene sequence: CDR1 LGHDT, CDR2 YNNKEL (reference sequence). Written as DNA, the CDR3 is TGTGCCAGCAGCCAAGTAGTAGGGGGGGCAGGAGAGACCCAGTACTTC. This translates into CASSQVVGGAGETQYF.

CDR3 in DNA: TGTGCCAGCAGCTTAATCGGAGCCCCTTACACTGAAGCTTTCTTT. Amino acid sequence: CASSLIGAPYTEAFF. The genes are TRBV13 and TRBJ1-1; no reliable D call. The V and J ends lost 2 bases and 3 bases respectively, with 13 bases between them. Germline V gene data show CDR1 as PRHDT and CDR2 as FYEKMQ (reference sequence). The CDR3 has 15 amino acids.

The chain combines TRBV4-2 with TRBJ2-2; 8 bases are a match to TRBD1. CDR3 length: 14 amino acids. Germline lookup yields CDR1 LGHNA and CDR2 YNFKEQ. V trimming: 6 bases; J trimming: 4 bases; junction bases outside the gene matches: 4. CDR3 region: CASSLTGGTGELFF. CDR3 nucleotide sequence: TGTGCCAGCAGTCTCACAGGGGGCACCGGGGAGCTGTTTTTT.

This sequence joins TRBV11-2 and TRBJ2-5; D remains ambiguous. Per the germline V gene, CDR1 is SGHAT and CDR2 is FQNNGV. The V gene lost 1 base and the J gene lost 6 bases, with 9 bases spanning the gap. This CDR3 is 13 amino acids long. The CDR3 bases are TGTGCCAGCAGCTTAGCGCACAGACAGACCCAGTACTTC. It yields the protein CASSLAHRQTQYF. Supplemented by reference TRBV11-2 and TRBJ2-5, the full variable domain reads EAGVAQSPRYKIIEKRQSVAFWCNPISGHATLYWYQQILGQGPKLLIQFQNNGVVDDSQLPKDRFSAERLKGVDSTLKIQPAKLEDSAVYLCASSLAHRQTQYFGPGTRLLVL.

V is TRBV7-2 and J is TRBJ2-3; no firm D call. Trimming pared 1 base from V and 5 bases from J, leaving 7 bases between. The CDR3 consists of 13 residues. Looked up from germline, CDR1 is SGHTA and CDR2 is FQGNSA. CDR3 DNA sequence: TGTGCCAGCAGCTTAGGGAGCCAAGATACGCAGTATTTT. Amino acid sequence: CASSLGSQDTQYF.

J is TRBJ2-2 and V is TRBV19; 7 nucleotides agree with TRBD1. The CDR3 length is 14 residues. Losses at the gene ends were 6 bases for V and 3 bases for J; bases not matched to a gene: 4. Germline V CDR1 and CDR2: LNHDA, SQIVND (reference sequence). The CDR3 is CASRRGPDTGELFF. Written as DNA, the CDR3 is TGTGCCAGTAGGAGGGGGCCGGACACCGGGGAGCTGTTTTTT.

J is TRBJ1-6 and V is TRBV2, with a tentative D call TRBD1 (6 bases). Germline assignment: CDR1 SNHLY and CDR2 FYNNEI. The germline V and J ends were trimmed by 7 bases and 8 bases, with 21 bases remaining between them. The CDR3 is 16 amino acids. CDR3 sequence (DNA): TGTGCCAGCACCCACCGGGGGGCACGGCTGGATTCACCCCTCCACTTT. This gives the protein CASTHRGARLDSPLHF.

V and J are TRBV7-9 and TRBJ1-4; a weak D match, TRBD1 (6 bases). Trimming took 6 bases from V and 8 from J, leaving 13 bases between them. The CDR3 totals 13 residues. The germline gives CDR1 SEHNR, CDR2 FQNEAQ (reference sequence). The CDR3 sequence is CASSRDTEEKLFF. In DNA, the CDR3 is TGTGCCAGCAGTCGGGACACAGAGGAAAAACTGTTTTTT. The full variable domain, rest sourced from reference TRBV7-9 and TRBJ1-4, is DTGVSQNPRHKITKRGQNVTFRCDPISEHNRLYWYRQTLGQGPEFLTYFQNEAQLEKSRLLSDRFSAERPKGSFSTLEIQRTEQGDSAMYLCASSRDTEEKLFFGSGTQLSVL.

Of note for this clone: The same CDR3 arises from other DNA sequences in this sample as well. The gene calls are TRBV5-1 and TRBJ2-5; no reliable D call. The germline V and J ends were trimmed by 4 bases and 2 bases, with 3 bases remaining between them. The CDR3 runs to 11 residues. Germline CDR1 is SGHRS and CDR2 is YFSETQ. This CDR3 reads CASSLQETQYF. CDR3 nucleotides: TGCGCCAGCAGCCTGCAAGAGACCCAGTACTTC.

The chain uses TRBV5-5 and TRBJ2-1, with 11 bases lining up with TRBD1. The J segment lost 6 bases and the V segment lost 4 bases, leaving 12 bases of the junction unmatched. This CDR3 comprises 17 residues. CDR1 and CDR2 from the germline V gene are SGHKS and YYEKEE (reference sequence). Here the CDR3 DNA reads TGTGCCAGCAGCCCCCTACCCGTGGGACAGGGGGTCAATGAGCAGTTCTTC. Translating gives CASSPLPVGQGVNEQFF.

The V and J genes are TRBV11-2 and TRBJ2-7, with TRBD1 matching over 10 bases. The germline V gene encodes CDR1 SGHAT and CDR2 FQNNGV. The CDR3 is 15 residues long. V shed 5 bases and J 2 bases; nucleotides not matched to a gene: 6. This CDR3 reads CASSAGQGIAYEQYF. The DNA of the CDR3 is TGTGCCAGCAGCGCGGGACAGGGGATTGCCTACGAGCAGTACTTC.

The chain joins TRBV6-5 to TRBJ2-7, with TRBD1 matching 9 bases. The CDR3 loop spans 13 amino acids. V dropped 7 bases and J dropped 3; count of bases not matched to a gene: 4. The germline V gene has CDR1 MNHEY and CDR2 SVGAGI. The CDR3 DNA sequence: TGTGCCAGCACCCTGGGACAGGGCTACGAGCAGTACTTC. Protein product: CASTLGQGYEQYF.

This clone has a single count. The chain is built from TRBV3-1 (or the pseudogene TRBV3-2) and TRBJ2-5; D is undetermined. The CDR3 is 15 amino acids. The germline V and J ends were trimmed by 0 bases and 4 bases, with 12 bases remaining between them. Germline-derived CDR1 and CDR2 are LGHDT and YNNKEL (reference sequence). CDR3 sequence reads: CASSQDNWSSETQYF. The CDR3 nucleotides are TGTGCCAGCAGCCAAGATAACTGGTCTTCAGAGACCCAGTACTTC.

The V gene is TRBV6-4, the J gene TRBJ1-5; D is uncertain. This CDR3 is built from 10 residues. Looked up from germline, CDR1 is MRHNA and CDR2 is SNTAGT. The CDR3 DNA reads TGTGACTTGCTCAATCAGCCCCAGCATTTT. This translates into CDLLNQPQHF.

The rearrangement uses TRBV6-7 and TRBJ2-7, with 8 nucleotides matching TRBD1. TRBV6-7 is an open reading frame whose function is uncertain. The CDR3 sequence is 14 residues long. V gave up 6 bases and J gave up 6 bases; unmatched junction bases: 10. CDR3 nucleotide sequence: TGTGCCAGCAGAACAAGGGACAGGTTATGCGAGCAGTACTTC. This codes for CASRTRDRLCEQYF.

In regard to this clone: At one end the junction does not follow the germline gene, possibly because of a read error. CDR3 DNA: TGTGCCAGCAGAAACGGGGGTTCCGGGTTTCTCTTC. Translating gives CASRNGGSGFLF. V gene TRBV2 combines with J gene TRBJ2-1; D might be TRBD2 (6 bases). In germline, CDR1 is SNHLY, CDR2 FYNNEI. The CDR3 length is 12 residues. The full variable domain, its missing parts supplied by reference TRBV2 and TRBJ2-1, is EPEVTQTPSHQVTQMGQEVILRCVPISNHLYFYWYRQILGQKVEFLVSFYNNEISEKSEIFDDQFSVERPDGSNFTLKIRSTKLEDSAMYFCASRNGGSGFLFGPGTRLTVL.